What follows describes a single T cell receptor beta chain. Its matching antigen is unknown. Using immunoSEQ multiplex PCR, the repertoire was profiled, and TCRdb retains in-frame clones only, with some absent. The repertoire holds some 400,000 clones, approximately 89% seen once, with 1.5% to 2% in the top ten. The treatment denotes: some 19 received Ad26.COV2.S at low or high dose, single or two shots; five or six received placebo; per-sample allocation not given. Specimen acquisition occurred on day 63 following the initial vaccine or placebo injection. Whoever gave the sample was an adult aged 18-55 years in Boston. This entry is derived from a study of Ad26.COV2.S vaccination and SARS-CoV-2 variants. Turning to the study itself: Ad26.COV2.S was injected intramuscularly once or twice, 56 days apart.

The CDR3 is 16 amino acids. Germline CDR1 is MDHEN and CDR2 is SYDVKM. Trimming cost V 7 bases and J 2 bases; bases outside gene matches: 6. Study findings and constraints: Vaccinees reportedly had broad spike-specific CD8+ and CD4+ T cell responses. The TCR breadth and depth analyses may have understated or missed part of the total T cell responses.

This receptor was identified in a person aged 18-65 years who received the Ad26.COV2.S COVID-19 vaccine or a placebo. The source was peripheral blood, collected in a trial of Ad26.COV2.S vaccine versus placebo. The chain uses TRBV28 and TRBJ2-1, with 12 positions matching TRBD2. CDR3 nucleotide sequence: TGTGCCAGCAATCAGCTAGCGGGAGGGGCCTACAATGAGCAGTTCTTC. Translated, it gives CASNQLAGGAYNEQFF.